The clone carrying this T cell receptor (beta chain) was observed a handful of times. Its target is not known. This sample is drawn from a study of T cell repertoires in cytomegalovirus infection. Across the study: In the study, CMV epitopes included recently identified HLA-C-restricted and well-studied HLA-B-restricted ones. From public TCR beta signatures came an indication of both CMV infection and matching HLA type. Overall study results and limits: Dominant in the ex vivo response were TCR beta clonotypes restricted by HLA-C and specific for CMV. There were carriers of CMV plus the relevant HLA, and cumulative public TCR beta family frequency identified them.

This CDR3 comprises 14 residues. Germline lookup yields CDR1 MNHEY and CDR2 SMNVEV (reference sequence). The germline V and J ends were trimmed by 2 bases and 5 bases, with 7 bases remaining between them. MiXCR, run by TCRdb on the reads, gives a single entry per CDR3 protein. Of approximately 220,000 distinct CDR3 sequences in the sample, around 35% were seen once. The receptor was isolated from a human donor in good health (CMV status not recorded). Some clones in this sample may be carry-over from other donors' samples. Material: CD8+ T cells from cultured PBMCs, obtained from culture after CMV antigen stimulation. The chain employs TRBV27 and TRBJ1-6; D is uncertain. The CDR3 DNA is TGTGCCAGCAGTTTACAACGGAATAATTCACCCCTCCACTTT. This gives the protein CASSLQRNNSPLHF.